The present TCR beta chain was sequenced within a study of cytomegalovirus exposure and HLA in healthy donors. General observations from the study: Over 150 TCR beta chains were listed as cytomegalovirus-associated. While the bulk of TCR sequences proved rare, some public TCRs turned up in many donors. TCR clusters originating in the first cohort tended to co-occur in the approximately 120 validation repertoires, according to a later analysis.

This CDR3 has 12 amino acids. Trimming cost V 4 bases and J 3 bases, with 4 bases left between them. Per the germline V gene, CDR1 is MNHEY and CDR2 is SMNVEV (reference sequence). This clone was observed once. The antigen remains undetermined. Other DNA sequences within the sample encode an identical CDR3. This table comes from immunoSEQ multiplex PCR, and its TCRdb copy is limited to in-frame clones, with some not included. The repertoire consists of 50,000 to 65,000 clones, with about nine tenths occurring once and the leading ten covering 7.5% to 9.5%. Sequenced sample: PBMCs. This sequence joins TRBV27 and TRBJ2-1, with D unresolved. This receptor was identified in a woman aged 18-29 years in good health and CMV-seropositive. The CDR3 loop reads CASSSNYNEQFF. CDR3 DNA: TGTGCCAGCAGTTCCAACTACAATGAGCAGTTCTTC.